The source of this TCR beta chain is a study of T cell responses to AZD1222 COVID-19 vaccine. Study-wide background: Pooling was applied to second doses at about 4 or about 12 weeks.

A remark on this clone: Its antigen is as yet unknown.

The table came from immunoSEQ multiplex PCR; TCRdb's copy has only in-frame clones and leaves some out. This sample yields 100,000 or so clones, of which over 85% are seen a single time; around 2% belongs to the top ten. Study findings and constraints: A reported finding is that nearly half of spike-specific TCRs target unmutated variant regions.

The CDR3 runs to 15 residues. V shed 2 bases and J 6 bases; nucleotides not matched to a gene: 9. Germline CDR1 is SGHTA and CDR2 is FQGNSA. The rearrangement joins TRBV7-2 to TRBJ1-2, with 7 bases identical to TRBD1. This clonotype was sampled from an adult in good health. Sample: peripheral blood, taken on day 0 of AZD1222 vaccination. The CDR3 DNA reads TGTGCCAGCAGCTTAAGACAGGGAGTCTCGAATGGCTACACCTTC. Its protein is CASSLRQGVSNGYTF.